This T cell receptor (beta chain) is from a study of OX40 agonist ivuxolimab in advanced cancers. For the study at large: 30% to 40% of patients had received prior checkpoint inhibitor therapy. Partial responses were achieved by three patients: one hepatocellular carcinoma, two cutaneous melanoma.

Study findings and constraints: Clonal expansion from baseline to week 6 occurred in both CD4+ and CD8+ T cells.

The CDR3 consists of 14 residues. In germline, CDR1 is SQVTM, CDR2 ANQGSEA. The germline V and J ends were trimmed by 4 bases and 3 bases, with 15 bases remaining between them. Patients were ruled out by autoimmune disease history or systemic immunosuppression. To note about this clone: Its target is unknown.

TCRdb's copy holds only in-frame clones and misses some; the assay was immunoSEQ multiplex PCR. The sample records 75,000 to 80,000 clones, 85% to 90% being singletons. The starting material was CD4+ or CD8+ T cells sorted from blood, obtained in a trial of the OX40 agonist ivuxolimab. The chain recombines TRBV29-1 with TRBJ1-1; tentative D call: TRBD1 (5 bases). The TCR sequence derives from an adult with an advanced solid tumor such as melanoma, head and neck, liver or kidney cancer. CDR3 protein: CSVGQAQGYTEAFF. CDR3 coding DNA: TGCAGCGTTGGACAAGCCCAGGGTTACACTGAAGCTTTCTTT.